The source of this T cell receptor (beta chain) is a study of shared clonotypes between healthy human individuals. Repertoires were generated with immunoSEQ multiplex PCR, while TCRdb's copy carries only in-frame clones and drops some. The sample records hundreds of thousands of clones, 90% to 96% being singletons. CDR3 length: 13 residues. The germline V gene encodes CDR1 MDHEN and CDR2 SYDVKM. The V gene lost 6 bases and the J gene lost 4 bases, with 10 bases spanning the gap. The chain has TRBV28 and TRBJ1-5; D gene ambiguous. This TCR was recovered from a woman between 25 and 40 years old in good health. The sequenced sample was naive CD4+ T cells sorted from blood. The subset is: CD45RA+ positively selected. In DNA, the CDR3 is TGTGCCAGCAGATTCAAATCGAATCAGCCCCAGCATTTT. This gives the protein CASRFKSNQPQHF.